Presented here are 21 T cell receptor beta chains from one specimen sequenced in a study of blood T cells in healthy people across ages. Through a sample-barcoded 5' primer and a J-beta primer mix, a second PCR was run for roughly 7 to 11 cycles. MiXCR, run by TCRdb on the 5' RACE reads, gives a single entry per CDR3 protein. The sample includes over a million distinct CDR3 sequences, around 55% seen only once; the top ten take over 5.5%. The sequencing input was blood. The receptors were sampled from a man between 18 and 29 years old in good health.

This clonotype was counted a single time. This sequence joins TRBV27 and TRBJ2-7; TRBD1 is a possible D gene (5 bases). Germline loops: CDR1 MNHEY, CDR2 SMNVEV (reference sequence). Trimming took off 8 bases at V and 2 bases at J, with 22 bases between the two ends. CDR3 length: 16 amino acids. As DNA, the CDR3 is TGTGCCAGCTTTCCTCGACGTACAGGTAATACCTACGAGCAGTACTTC. Its protein is CASFPRRTGNTYEQYF.

This clonotype appeared a single time. One end of the junction does not line up with germline, which may come from a read error. The chain employs TRBV15 and TRBJ2-7; the D gene is possibly TRBD2 (6 bases). The CDR3 loop spans 14 amino acids. CDR1 LNHNV and CDR2 YYDKDF come from the germline V gene (reference sequence). CDR3 sequence reads: CATSPGGASDEQYF. The CDR3 DNA sequence: TGTGCCACCAGCCCTGGCGGGGCCTCCGACGAGCAGTACTTC. Based on the CDR3 plus reference TRBV15 and TRBJ2-7, the full variable domain is DAMVIQNPRYQVTQFGKPVTLSCSQTLNHNVMYWYQQKSSQAPKLLFHYYDKDFNNEADTPDNFQSRRPNTSFCFLDIRSPGLGDTAMYLCATSPGGASDEQYFGPGTRLTVT.

This clonotype was counted a single time. V usage is TRBV12-3 or TRBV12-4 and J usage is TRBJ2-4; 8 bases fit TRBD2. V lost 5 bases to trimming and J lost 0 bases; unmatched junction nucleotides: 9. The CDR3 has 17 residues. DNA for the CDR3: TGTGCCAGCAGTCCCCCCGAGCGGGGGTTAGCCAAAAACATTCAGTACTTC. It encodes CASSPPERGLAKNIQYF.

The J gene is TRBJ1-2, the V gene TRBV29-1; D uncertain. Per the germline V gene, CDR1 is SQVTM and CDR2 is ANQGSEA. The CDR3 is 11 amino acids. The V end lost 7 bases, the J end lost 8 bases, and 14 bases lay between the germline ends. The CDR3 nucleotides are TGCAGCGGGGCCCAGGTTAGCGGCTACACCTTC. Its protein is CSGAQVSGYTF.

This clonotype was found a few times. The J gene is TRBJ2-1, the V gene TRBV3-1; 8 nucleotides agree with TRBD2. The CDR3 sequence is 15 residues long. The ends lost 3 bases at V and 7 bases at J; junction bases unmatched: 8. Germline V gene sequence: CDR1 LGHDT, CDR2 YNNKEL (reference sequence). In nucleotides, the CDR3 is TGTGCCAGCAGCCAGGATATTGCTAGCGGGAATGAGCAGTTCTTC. It yields the protein CASSQDIASGNEQFF.

The chain combines TRBV25-1 with TRBJ2-1, with 7 bases lining up with TRBD2. CDR1 and CDR2 from the germline V gene are MGHDK and SYGVNS. The CDR3 has 15 amino acids. The V and J ends lost 4 bases and 3 bases, in that order; junction bases with no gene match: 6. This CDR3 reads CASSGEAGYYNEQFF. CDR3 nucleotide sequence: TGTGCCAGCAGTGGTGAAGCGGGATACTACAATGAGCAGTTCTTC.

There are a few counts of this clonotype. The chain uses TRBV5-5 and TRBJ2-1, with 10 bases fitting TRBD1. The CDR3 loop spans 14 amino acids. CDR1 and CDR2 (germline): SGHKS, YYEKEE (reference sequence). The ends lost 3 bases at V and 8 bases at J; junction bases unmatched: 5. CDR3 region: CASSWGDRGDEQFF. In DNA form, the CDR3 reads TGTGCCAGCAGCTGGGGGGACAGGGGAGATGAGCAGTTCTTC.

The chain joins TRBV6-5 to TRBJ1-6, with TRBD1 matching 8 bases. With V trimmed by 2 bases and J by 9 bases, 18 bases remained unmatched. CDR1 is MNHEY and CDR2 is SVGAGI in the germline V gene. The CDR3 loop spans 19 amino acids. CDR3 sequence (DNA): TGTGCCAGCAGTTACCAAGGACAGGGAGCGCGCTCGGTTGGTTCACCCCTCCACTTT. Its protein is CASSYQGQGARSVGSPLHF.

Turning to this clonotype: This is likely a read error, given that the CDR3 carries no conserved phenylalanine or tryptophan at its end. The chain uses TRBV7-9 and TRBJ2-1, with 8 bases identical to TRBD2. The V gene end was trimmed by 5 bases and the J gene end by 7 bases; junction bases not matched to a gene: 22. The V gene's germline CDR1 is SEHNR and CDR2 FQNEAQ (reference sequence). The CDR3 totals 19 residues. CDR3 bases: TGTGCCAGCAGCCTGTTGTTCGGGGGGGCAGGGTCAAAGACGAATGAGCAGTTCATC. Translated: CASSLLFGGAGSKTNEQFI.

The chain recombines TRBV5-5 with TRBJ2-7; D perhaps matches TRBD1 (5 bases). Trimming removed 1 base from V and 6 bases from J, with 14 bases in between. The germline V gene has CDR1 SGHKS and CDR2 YYEKEE (reference sequence). The CDR3 consists of 14 residues. Written as DNA, the CDR3 is TGTGCCAGCAGCTTGTCGGCAGGGATGGGCGAGCAGTACTTC. Protein sequence: CASSLSAGMGEQYF. Drawing the rest from reference TRBV5-5 and TRBJ2-7, the complete variable domain is DAGVTQSPTHLIKTRGQQVTLRCSPISGHKSVSWYQQVLGQGPQFIFQYYEKEERGRGNFPDRFSARQFPNYSSELNVNALLLGDSALYLCASSLSAGMGEQYFGPGTRLTVT.

V usage is TRBV29-1 and J usage is TRBJ2-3, with 8 bases lining up with TRBD2. CDR1 and CDR2 from the germline V gene are SQVTM and ANQGSEA. V dropped 4 bases and J dropped 0; count of bases not matched to a gene: 6. The CDR3 contains 15 residues. The CDR3 here is CSVALADSSTDTQYF. The CDR3 DNA follows: TGCAGCGTTGCACTAGCGGATAGCAGCACAGATACGCAGTATTTT.

This sequence joins TRBV7-9 and TRBJ2-7; D possibly matches TRBD1 or TRBD2 (7 bases each). The V and J ends lost 3 bases and 0 bases respectively, with 24 bases between them. CDR1 is SEHNR and CDR2 is FQNEAQ in the germline V gene (reference sequence). The CDR3 has 19 residues. The CDR3, as DNA: TGTGCCAGCAGCTTTCCCTCAGGGGGGGGCGAACAAAGCTCCTACGAGCAGTACTTC. Translating gives CASSFPSGGGEQSSYEQYF.

In its sample, this clonotype was seen once. The chain joins TRBV27 to TRBJ2-3, with 10 bases lining up with TRBD2. Germline CDR1 is MNHEY and CDR2 is SMNVEV (reference sequence). Unmatched junction bases numbered 10, after V lost 5 bases and J lost 2 bases. This CDR3 region has 17 residues. The CDR3 sequence is CASSRLPGLADTDTQYF. CDR3 DNA: TGTGCCAGCAGTCGACTGCCAGGACTAGCGGACACAGATACGCAGTATTTT.

The V gene is TRBV20-1, the J gene TRBJ2-5; D gene ambiguous. TRBJ2-7 matches the DNA end more closely, so the J call is doubtful. CDR3 length: 12 residues. Germline V gene sequence: CDR1 DFQATT, CDR2 SNEGSKA (reference sequence). DNA of the CDR3: TGCAGTGCTAGAGTGTCTAGTAACGAGCAGTACTTC. This gives the protein CSARVSSNEQYF.

This clonotype has just a few counts. The chain is built from TRBV27 and TRBJ1-4; no reliable D call. CDR3 length: 16 residues. V gave up 7 bases and J gave up 2 bases, with 17 bases separating them. Germline V gives CDR1 MNHEY, CDR2 SMNVEV (reference sequence). The CDR3 DNA reads as TGTGCCAGCAATTTCGGCACCTTAGGGACTAATGAAAAACTGTTTTTT. It codes for CASNFGTLGTNEKLFF.

The rearrangement links TRBV6-5 to TRBJ2-5; 8 bases fit TRBD2. CDR1 and CDR2 (germline): MNHEY, SVGAGI. Losses at the gene ends were 10 bases for V and 2 bases for J; bases not matched to a gene: 12. The CDR3 runs to 15 residues. The CDR3 spells CATLNGLALQETQYF. DNA of the CDR3: TGTGCCACCCTAAACGGACTAGCCTTACAAGAGACCCAGTACTTC.

The chain links TRBV6-5 to TRBJ1-5; D possibly corresponds to TRBD1 (5 bases). The germline V gene encodes CDR1 MNHEY and CDR2 SVGAGI. This CDR3 is 14 amino acids long. Between the trimmed V and J ends, which lost 4 bases and 6 bases, there was a span of 13 bases. The CDR3 region is CASSSGLSGQPQHF. The CDR3 nucleotides are TGTGCCAGCAGTTCAGGGTTATCTGGTCAGCCCCAGCATTTT.

This clonotype has more than one count but fewer than ten. The chain links TRBV4-1 to TRBJ2-3; a possible D gene is TRBD2 (5 bases). The V end was cut by 3 bases, the J end by 0 bases, with 19 bases between. CDR3 size: 18 residues. CDR1 and CDR2 from the germline V gene are MGHRA and YSYEKL. CDR3 nucleotide sequence: TGCGCCAGCAGCCATATGTCCACCGGACTGGCTAGCACAGATACGCAGTATTTT. The encoded protein is CASSHMSTGLASTDTQYF.

This chain links TRBV29-1 with TRBJ2-4; the D call may be TRBD1 or TRBD2 (5 bases each). Matching the DNA end better, TRBJ2-7 makes the J call doubtful. Germline CDR1 and CDR2: SQVTM and ANQGSEA. The CDR3 runs to 13 residues. The CDR3 protein is CSVDAGSSYEQYF. DNA of the CDR3: TGCAGCGTTGATGCAGGGAGCAGCTACGAGCAGTACTTC.

This chain uses TRBV20-1 with TRBJ2-5; 8 nucleotides agree with TRBD2. The CDR3 loop spans 16 amino acids. CDR1 is DFQATT and CDR2 is SNEGSKA in the germline V gene (reference sequence). J gave up 5 bases and V 6 bases, and 17 bases lay outside the gene matches. CDR3 nucleotides: TGCAGTGCCCGAGAAAGGGGACTAGGATTAGGGGAGACCCAGTACTTC. Encoded protein: CSARERGLGLGETQYF.

This chain joins TRBV29-1 and TRBJ2-5, with 9 positions matching TRBD1. The DNA matches TRBJ2-7 better at its end, which makes the J call doubtful. Germline values: CDR1 SQVTM, CDR2 ANQGSEA. The CDR3 covers 16 residues. The CDR3 coding sequence is TGCAGCGTTGAAGACACTCGGACAGGGGAGGAGGGCGAGCAGTACTTC. Translating it yields CSVEDTRTGEEGEQYF.